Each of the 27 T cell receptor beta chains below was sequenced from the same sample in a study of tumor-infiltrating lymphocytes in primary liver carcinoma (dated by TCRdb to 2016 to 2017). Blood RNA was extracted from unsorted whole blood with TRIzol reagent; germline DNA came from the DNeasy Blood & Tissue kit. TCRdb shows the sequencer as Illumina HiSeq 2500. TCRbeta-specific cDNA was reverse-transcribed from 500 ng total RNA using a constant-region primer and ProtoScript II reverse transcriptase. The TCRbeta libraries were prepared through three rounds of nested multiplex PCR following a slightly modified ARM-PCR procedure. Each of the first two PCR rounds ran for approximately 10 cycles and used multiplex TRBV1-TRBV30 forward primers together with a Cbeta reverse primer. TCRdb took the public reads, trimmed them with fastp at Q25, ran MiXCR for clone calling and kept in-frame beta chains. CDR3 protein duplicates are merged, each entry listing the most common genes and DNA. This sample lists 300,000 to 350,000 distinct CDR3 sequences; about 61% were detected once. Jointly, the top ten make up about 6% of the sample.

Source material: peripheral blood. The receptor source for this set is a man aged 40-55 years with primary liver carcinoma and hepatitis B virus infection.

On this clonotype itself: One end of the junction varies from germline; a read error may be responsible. Here the CDR3 DNA reads TGTGCCATCAGTGAGAGTTCCTACGAGCGGTACTTC. Translating it yields CAISESSYERYF. The chain has TRBV10-3 and TRBJ2-7; D remains ambiguous. The CDR3 is 12 residues long. CDR1 is ENHRY, CDR2 SYGVKD, per germline.

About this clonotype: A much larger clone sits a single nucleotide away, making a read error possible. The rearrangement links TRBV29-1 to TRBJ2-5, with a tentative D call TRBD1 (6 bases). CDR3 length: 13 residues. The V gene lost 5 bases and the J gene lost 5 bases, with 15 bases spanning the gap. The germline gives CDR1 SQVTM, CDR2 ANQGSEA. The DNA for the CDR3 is TGCAGCGTTACGGGAAGGGGGTGGGAGACCCAGTACTTC. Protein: CSVTGRGWETQYF.

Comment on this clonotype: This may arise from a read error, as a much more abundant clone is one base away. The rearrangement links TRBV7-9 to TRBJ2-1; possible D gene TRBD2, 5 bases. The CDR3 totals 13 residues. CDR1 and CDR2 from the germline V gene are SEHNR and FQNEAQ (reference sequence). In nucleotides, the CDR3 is TGTGTCAGCAGCTTGGGTCGGGATGGTGAGCAGTTCTTC. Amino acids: CVSSLGRDGEQFF.

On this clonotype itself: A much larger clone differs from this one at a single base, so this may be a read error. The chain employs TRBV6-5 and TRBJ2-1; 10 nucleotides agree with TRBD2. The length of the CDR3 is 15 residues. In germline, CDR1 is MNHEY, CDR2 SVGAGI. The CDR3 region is CVSSLQLAGSSEQFF. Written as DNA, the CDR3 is TGTGTCAGCAGCCTACAACTAGCGGGATCGAGTGAGCAGTTCTTC.

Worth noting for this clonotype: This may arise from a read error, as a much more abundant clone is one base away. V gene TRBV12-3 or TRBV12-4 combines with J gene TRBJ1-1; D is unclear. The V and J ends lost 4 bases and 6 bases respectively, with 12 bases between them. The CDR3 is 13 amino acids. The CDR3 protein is CASSSQIAAEAFF. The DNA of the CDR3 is TGTGCCAGCAGTTCGCAGATAGCCGCTGAAGCTTTCTTT.

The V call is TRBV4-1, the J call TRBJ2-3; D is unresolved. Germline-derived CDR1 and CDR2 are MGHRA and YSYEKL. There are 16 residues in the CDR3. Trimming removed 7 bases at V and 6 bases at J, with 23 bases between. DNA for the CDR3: TGCGCCAGCAACCCCCTTGGCGAGATATTTTCGGATACGCAGTATTTT. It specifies CASNPLGEIFSDTQYF.

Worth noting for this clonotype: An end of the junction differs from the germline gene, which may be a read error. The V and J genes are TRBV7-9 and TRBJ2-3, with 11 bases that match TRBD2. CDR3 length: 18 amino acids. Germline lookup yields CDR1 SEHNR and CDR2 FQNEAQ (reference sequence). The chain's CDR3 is CASTQPTTSGTYTDAQYF. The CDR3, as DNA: TGTGCCAGCACCCAACCGACGACTAGCGGGACCTACACAGATGCGCAGTATTTT.

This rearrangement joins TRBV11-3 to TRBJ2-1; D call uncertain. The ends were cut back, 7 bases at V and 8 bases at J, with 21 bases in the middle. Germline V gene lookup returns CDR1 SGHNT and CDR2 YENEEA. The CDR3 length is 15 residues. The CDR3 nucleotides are TGTGCCAGCATCCGTACCTCACTGGACGTCTATGAGCAGTTCTTC. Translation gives CASIRTSLDVYEQFF.

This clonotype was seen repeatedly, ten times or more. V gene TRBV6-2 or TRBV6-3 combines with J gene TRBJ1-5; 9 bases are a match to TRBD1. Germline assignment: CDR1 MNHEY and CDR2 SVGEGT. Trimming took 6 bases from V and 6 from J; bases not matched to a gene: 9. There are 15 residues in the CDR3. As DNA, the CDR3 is TGTGCCAGCAGCCTACCCACAGGGGGCAGTCAGCCCCAGCATTTT. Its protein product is CASSLPTGGSQPQHF.

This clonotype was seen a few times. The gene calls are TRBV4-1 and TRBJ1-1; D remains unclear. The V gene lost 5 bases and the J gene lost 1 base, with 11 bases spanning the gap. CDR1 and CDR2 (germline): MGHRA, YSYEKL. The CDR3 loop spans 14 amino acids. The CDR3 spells CASSGPLKNTEAFF. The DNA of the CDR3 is TGCGCCAGCAGCGGGCCCCTAAAGAACACTGAAGCTTTCTTT.

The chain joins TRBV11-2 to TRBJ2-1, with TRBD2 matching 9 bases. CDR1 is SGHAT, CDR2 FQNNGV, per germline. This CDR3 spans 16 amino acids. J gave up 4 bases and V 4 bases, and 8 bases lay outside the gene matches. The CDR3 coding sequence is TGTGCCAGCAGCTGGACTGGCGGGGGGGAATACAATGAGCAGTTCTTC. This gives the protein CASSWTGGGEYNEQFF. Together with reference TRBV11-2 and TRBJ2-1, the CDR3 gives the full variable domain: EAGVAQSPRYKIIEKRQSVAFWCNPISGHATLYWYQQILGQGPKLLIQFQNNGVVDDSQLPKDRFSAERLKGVDSTLKIQPAKLEDSAVYLCASSWTGGGEYNEQFFGPGTRLTVL.

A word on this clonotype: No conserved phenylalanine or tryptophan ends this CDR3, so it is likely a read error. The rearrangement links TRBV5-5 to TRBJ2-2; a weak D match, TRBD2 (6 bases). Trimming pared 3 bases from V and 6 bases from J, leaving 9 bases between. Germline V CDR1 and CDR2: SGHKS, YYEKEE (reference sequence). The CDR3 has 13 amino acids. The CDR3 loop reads CASSWGDPGELFL. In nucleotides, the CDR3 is TGTGCCAGCAGCTGGGGGGATCCCGGGGAGCTGTTTCTT.

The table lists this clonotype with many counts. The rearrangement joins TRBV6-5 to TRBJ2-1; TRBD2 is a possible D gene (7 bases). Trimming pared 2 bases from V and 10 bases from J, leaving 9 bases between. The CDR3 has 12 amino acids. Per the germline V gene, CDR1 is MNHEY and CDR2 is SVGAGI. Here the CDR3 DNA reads TGTGCCAGCAGTTACAGGGGGGGCGAGCAGTTCTTC. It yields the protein CASSYRGGEQFF.

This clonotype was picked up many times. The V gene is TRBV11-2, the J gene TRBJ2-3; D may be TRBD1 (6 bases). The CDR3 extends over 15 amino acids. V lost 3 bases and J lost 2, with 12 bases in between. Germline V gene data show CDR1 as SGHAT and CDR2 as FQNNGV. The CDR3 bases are TGTGCCAGCAGCTTCGCCAGGGGTTCCACAGATACGCAGTATTTT. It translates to CASSFARGSTDTQYF.

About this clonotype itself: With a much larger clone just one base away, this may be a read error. CDR3 in DNA: TGTGCCAGCAGTTACACAGGGGGTAGCAATCGGCCCCAGCATTTT. It encodes CASSYTGGSNRPQHF. The chain employs TRBV6-5 and TRBJ1-5, with 8 bases fitting TRBD1. The CDR3 extends over 15 amino acids. Germline V gene lookup returns CDR1 MNHEY and CDR2 SVGAGI.

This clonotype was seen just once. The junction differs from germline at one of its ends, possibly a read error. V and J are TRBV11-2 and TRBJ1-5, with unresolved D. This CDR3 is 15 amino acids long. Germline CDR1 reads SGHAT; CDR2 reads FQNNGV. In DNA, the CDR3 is TGTGCCAGCAGCTTAGCGGACGGTGGCAATCAGCTCCAGCATTTT. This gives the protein CASSLADGGNQLQHF.

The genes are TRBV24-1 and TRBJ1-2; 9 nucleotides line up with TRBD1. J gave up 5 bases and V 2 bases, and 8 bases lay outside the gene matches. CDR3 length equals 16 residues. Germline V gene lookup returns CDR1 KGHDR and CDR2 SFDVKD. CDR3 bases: TGTGCCACCAGTGATTCCACAGGGGGCACGATATATGGCTACACCTTC. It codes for CATSDSTGGTIYGYTF.

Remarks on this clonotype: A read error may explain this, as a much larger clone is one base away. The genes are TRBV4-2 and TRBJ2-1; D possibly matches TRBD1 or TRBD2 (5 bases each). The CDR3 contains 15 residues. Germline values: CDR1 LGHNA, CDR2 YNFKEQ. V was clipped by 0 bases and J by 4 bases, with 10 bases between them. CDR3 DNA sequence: TGTGCCAGCAGCCAAGAAGGGACCAAATACAATGAGCAGTTCTTC. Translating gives CASSQEGTKYNEQFF.

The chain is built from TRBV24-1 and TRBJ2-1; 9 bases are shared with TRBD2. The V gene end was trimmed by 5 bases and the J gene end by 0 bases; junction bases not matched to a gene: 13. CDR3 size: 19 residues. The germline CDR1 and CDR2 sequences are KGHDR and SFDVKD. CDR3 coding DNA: TGTGCCACCAGTGCTGTCCTGGGACTAGCTCCGAGCTCCTACAATGAGCAGTTCTTC. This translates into CATSAVLGLAPSSYNEQFF.

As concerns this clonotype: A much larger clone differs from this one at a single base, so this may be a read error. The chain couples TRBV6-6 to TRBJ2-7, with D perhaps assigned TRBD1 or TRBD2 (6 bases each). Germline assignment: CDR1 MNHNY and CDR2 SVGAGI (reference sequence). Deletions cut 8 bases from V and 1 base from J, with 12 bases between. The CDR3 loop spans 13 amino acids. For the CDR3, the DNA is TGTGCCAGCGGGGGGACAAGATCCTACGAGCAGTACTTC. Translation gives CASGGTRSYEQYF.

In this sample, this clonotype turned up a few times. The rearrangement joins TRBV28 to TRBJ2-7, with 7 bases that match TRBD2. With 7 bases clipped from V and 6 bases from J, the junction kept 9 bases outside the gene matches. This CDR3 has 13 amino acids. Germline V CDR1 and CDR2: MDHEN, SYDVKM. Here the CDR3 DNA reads TGTGCCAGCATGGAAGGGGAGGGAGCCGAGCAGTACTTC. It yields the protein CASMEGEGAEQYF.

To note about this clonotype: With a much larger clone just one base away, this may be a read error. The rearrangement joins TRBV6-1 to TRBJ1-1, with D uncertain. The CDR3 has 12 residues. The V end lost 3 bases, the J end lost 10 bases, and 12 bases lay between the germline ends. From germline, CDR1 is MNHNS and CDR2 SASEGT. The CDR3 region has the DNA TGTGCCAGCAGTGAGATTGGGTTCGTAGCTTTCTTT. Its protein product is CASSEIGFVAFF.

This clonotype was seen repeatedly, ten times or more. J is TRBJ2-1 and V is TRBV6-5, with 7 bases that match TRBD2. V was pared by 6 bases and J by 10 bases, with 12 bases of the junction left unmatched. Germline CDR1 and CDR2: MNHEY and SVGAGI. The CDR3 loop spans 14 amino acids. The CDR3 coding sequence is TGTGCCAGCAGCAGCAGGGAGGGCTTGTGGGAGCAGTTCTTC. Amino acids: CASSSREGLWEQFF.

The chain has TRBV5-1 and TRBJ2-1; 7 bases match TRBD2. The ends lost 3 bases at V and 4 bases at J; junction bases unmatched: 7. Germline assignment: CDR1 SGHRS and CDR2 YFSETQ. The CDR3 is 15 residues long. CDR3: CASSSPGLSYNEQFF. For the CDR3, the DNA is TGCGCCAGCAGCTCACCGGGACTAAGTTACAATGAGCAGTTCTTC.

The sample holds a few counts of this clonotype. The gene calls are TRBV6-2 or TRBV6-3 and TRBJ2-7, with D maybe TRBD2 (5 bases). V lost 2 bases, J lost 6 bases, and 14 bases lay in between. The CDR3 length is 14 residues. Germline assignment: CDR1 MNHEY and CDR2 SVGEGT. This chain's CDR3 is CASSYETSVSEQYF. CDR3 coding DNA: TGTGCCAGCAGTTACGAAACTAGTGTCAGCGAGCAGTACTTC.

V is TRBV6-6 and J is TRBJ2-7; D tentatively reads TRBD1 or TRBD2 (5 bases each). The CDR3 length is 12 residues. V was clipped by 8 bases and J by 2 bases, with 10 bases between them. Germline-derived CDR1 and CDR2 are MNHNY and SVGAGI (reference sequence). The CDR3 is CASVGEAYEQYF. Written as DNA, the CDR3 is TGTGCCAGCGTGGGGGAAGCCTACGAGCAGTACTTC.

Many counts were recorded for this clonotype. This CDR3 reads CASSYRGQPQHF. The CDR3 DNA reads as TGTGCCAGCAGCTACCGTGGTCAGCCCCAGCATTTT. The rearrangement joins TRBV5-6 to TRBJ1-5; D gene uncertain. The V gene's germline CDR1 is SGHDT and CDR2 YYEEEE. The CDR3 is 12 amino acids. Trimming left V 3 bases short and J 6 bases short, with 7 bases between.